These 2 T cell receptor beta chains share one sample of origin, sequenced in a study of T cells in Graves' hyperthyroidism and ophthalmopathy. Amplified TCR beta CDR3 regions derived from RNA transcripts. TCR CDR3 regions were first amplified by RT-PCR with HTBI primers. TCRdb passed the multiplex PCR reads through MiXCR, listing each CDR3 protein once. The sample holds 250,000 or so distinct CDR3 sequences, roughly 15% seen once. The sequenced material came from blood. The source is a woman aged 45-59 years with Graves' hyperthyroidism that later progressed to Graves' ophthalmopathy.

CDR3 nucleotide sequence: TGTGCCAGCAGTCTCTCAACAGGGGGCCTGGGAAACACCATATATTTT. It codes for CASSLSTGGLGNTIYF. The rearrangement joins TRBV6-1 to TRBJ1-3; TRBD1 matches 9 bases. V was pared by 5 bases and J by 4 bases, with 9 bases of the junction left unmatched. The CDR3 is 16 amino acids. Germline V gene lookup returns CDR1 MNHNS and CDR2 SASEGT.

The V call is TRBV15, the J call TRBJ1-4, with 9 bases fitting TRBD1. The germline CDR1 and CDR2 sequences are LNHNV and YYDKDF (reference sequence). This CDR3 is built from 13 residues. V was pared by 2 bases and J by 10 bases, with 2 bases of the junction left unmatched. CDR3 sequence reads: CATSRRDRVKLFF. The CDR3 coding sequence is TGTGCCACCAGCAGAAGGGACAGGGTAAAACTGTTTTTT.